Here is one TCR beta chain with its context. V lost 8 bases, J lost 8 bases, and 14 bases stayed unmatched. The CDR3 runs to 14 residues. Germline lookup yields CDR1 LGHNA and CDR2 YNFKEQ. The entry originates in a study of blood T cell repertoires in COVID-19. Clones were read by immunoSEQ multiplex PCR, and TCRdb kept only the in-frame ones, dropping some. The sample holds around 100,000 clones, around four fifths seen once. The sequence was obtained from a man in his 70s with active or convalescent COVID-19. The sample taken for sequencing was peripheral blood. The V gene is TRBV4-2, the J gene TRBJ1-2; 7 bases map to TRBD1. For the CDR3, the DNA is TGTGCCAGCTCTCCGGGACAGAAGGCTGGAGGCTACACCTTC. This sequence encodes CASSPGQKAGGYTF.